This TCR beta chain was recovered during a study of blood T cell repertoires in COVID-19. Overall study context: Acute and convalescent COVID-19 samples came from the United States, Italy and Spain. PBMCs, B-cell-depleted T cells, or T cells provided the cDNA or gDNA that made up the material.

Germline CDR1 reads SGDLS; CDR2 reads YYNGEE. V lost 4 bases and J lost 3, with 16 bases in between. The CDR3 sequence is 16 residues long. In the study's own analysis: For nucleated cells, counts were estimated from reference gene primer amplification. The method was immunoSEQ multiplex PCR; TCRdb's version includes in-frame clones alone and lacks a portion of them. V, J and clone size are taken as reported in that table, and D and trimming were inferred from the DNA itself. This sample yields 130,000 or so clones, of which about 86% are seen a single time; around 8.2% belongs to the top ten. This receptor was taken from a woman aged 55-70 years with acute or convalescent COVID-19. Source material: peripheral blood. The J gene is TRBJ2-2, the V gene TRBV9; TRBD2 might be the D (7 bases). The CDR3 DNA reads TGTGCCAGCAGCCCCCCGGCGGGGGCGGACACCGGGGAGCTGTTTTTT. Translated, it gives CASSPPAGADTGELFF.